This passage covers 30 T cell receptor beta chains from one sample sequenced in a study of blood T cells in healthy people across ages. The second PCR ran about 6 to 11 cycles with a sample-barcoded 5' primer and J-beta primers. One entry per CDR3 protein results from TCRdb running MiXCR on the 5' RACE reads. The sample has nearly 800,000 distinct CDR3 sequences; around three fifths are singletons. Sequencing input: blood. Receptors originate from a man in his forties or fifties in good health.

The chain is built from TRBV12-3 or TRBV12-4 and TRBJ2-5; TRBD1 matches at 9 bases. The J call may be wrong; the DNA end is better matched by TRBJ2-7. There are 16 residues in the CDR3. CDR3 loop: CASSESAGTGSDEQYF. The DNA of the CDR3 is TGTGCCAGCAGCGAATCCGCCGGGACAGGGTCAGACGAGCAGTACTTC.

This rearrangement joins TRBV5-1 to TRBJ2-3; D call uncertain. Per the germline V gene, CDR1 is SGHRS and CDR2 is YFSETQ. The ends were cut back, 6 bases at V and 2 bases at J, with 10 bases in the middle. This CDR3 comprises 13 residues. The CDR3 coding sequence is TGCGCCAGCATGGAGACGAACACAGATACGCAGTATTTT. Encoded protein: CASMETNTDTQYF.

This clonotype occurred a few times. CDR3 bases: TGTGCCAGCAGCCGAGGGACCCTCAATGAGCAGTTCTTC. This translates into CASSRGTLNEQFF. V is TRBV14 and J is TRBJ2-1; D may be TRBD1 or TRBD2 (5 bases each). Per germline, CDR1 SGHDN and CDR2 FVKESK. Trimming left V 4 bases short and J 6 bases short, with 10 bases between. The CDR3 is made up of 13 amino acids.

The chain has TRBV6-5 and TRBJ2-5; perhaps TRBD1 as D (6 bases). This CDR3 is built from 15 residues. Per germline, CDR1 MNHEY and CDR2 SVGAGI. Trimming cost V 8 bases and J 5 bases, with 21 bases left between them. CDR3 region: CASANVQGQRETQYF. The CDR3 DNA is TGTGCCAGCGCGAACGTACAGGGCCAAAGGGAGACCCAGTACTTC.

The V gene is TRBV20-1, the J gene TRBJ2-5; 11 bases are a match to TRBD2. The V gene's germline CDR1 is DFQATT and CDR2 SNEGSKA (reference sequence). Trimming took 5 bases from V and 5 from J; bases not matched to a gene: 10. The CDR3 consists of 15 residues. The CDR3, as DNA: TGCAGTGCTCCCCCAGTAGCGGGGGGGCGCGAGACCCAGTACTTC. It encodes CSAPPVAGGRETQYF.

This clonotype showed up just once. The chain uses TRBV10-3 and TRBJ2-5, with 8 bases aligning to TRBD1. Germline V gives CDR1 ENHRY, CDR2 SYGVKD. This CDR3 region has 15 residues. The V and J ends lost 2 bases and 2 bases, in that order; junction bases with no gene match: 4. CDR3 in amino acids: CAISEHGTGQETQYF. The CDR3 DNA reads as TGTGCCATCAGTGAGCATGGGACAGGACAAGAGACCCAGTACTTC.

This chain connects TRBV3-1 to TRBJ1-1; 7 bases map to TRBD1. The CDR3 sequence is 15 residues long. The ends lost 1 base at V and 4 bases at J; junction bases unmatched: 6. CDR1 is LGHDT and CDR2 is YNNKEL in the germline V gene (reference sequence). DNA for the CDR3: TGTGCCAGCAGCCAAGGTCACAGGGGAGGCACTGAAGCTTTCTTT. As protein: CASSQGHRGGTEAFF.

As DNA, the CDR3 is TGTGCCAGCAGCCGCCGGACAGTCACAGATACGCAGTATTTT. Residues: CASSRRTVTDTQYF. The genes are TRBV14 and TRBJ2-3; TRBD1 might be the D (6 bases). V was shortened by 4 bases and J by 2 bases, with 10 bases between the two germline ends. The CDR3 length is 14 residues. In germline, CDR1 is SGHDN, CDR2 FVKESK.

This rearrangement joins TRBV6-5 to TRBJ2-1; possible D gene TRBD2, 6 bases. The CDR3 spans 12 residues. Trimming left V 7 bases short and J 4 bases short, with 8 bases between. Germline CDR1 reads MNHEY; CDR2 reads SVGAGI. DNA of the CDR3: TGTGCCAGCAAACGGGGGTACAATGAGCAGTTCTTC. It codes for CASKRGYNEQFF.

This clonotype was observed a handful of times. The J gene is TRBJ2-1, the V gene TRBV11-2, with 8 nucleotides matching TRBD1. The CDR3 length is 14 residues. Germline values: CDR1 SGHAT, CDR2 FQNNGV. J was trimmed by 6 bases and V by 5 bases; bases with no gene match: 6. CDR3 DNA sequence: TGTGCCAGCAGCCCAGGGGGCCCTGCCAATGAGCAGTTCTTC. This codes for CASSPGGPANEQFF.

This CDR3 reads CASSLQAILGQGFLKEKLFF. CDR3 nucleotides: TGTGCCAGCAGCTTACAGGCGATACTGGGACAGGGTTTTCTGAAAGAAAAACTGTTTTTT. The rearrangement links TRBV7-2 to TRBJ1-4, with 9 bases aligning to TRBD1. The germline V gene has CDR1 SGHTA and CDR2 FQGNSA. The CDR3 is 20 residues long. The V segment lost 2 bases and the J segment 8 bases; nucleotides outside the gene matches: 21.

The CDR3 protein is CSAIRDRVSEQYF. DNA for the CDR3: TGCAGTGCTATCCGGGACAGGGTATCCGAGCAGTACTTC. This sequence joins TRBV20-1 and TRBJ2-7; 9 nucleotides line up with TRBD1. The junction had 7 bases not matched to a gene; V was cut back by 4 bases and J by 6 bases. This CDR3 is 13 amino acids long. Per the germline V gene, CDR1 is DFQATT and CDR2 is SNEGSKA (reference sequence).

The rearrangement uses TRBV28 and TRBJ2-3; TRBD1 agrees at 7 bases. The V gene's germline CDR1 is MDHEN and CDR2 SYDVKM. This CDR3 comprises 19 residues. With 5 bases clipped from V and 2 bases from J, the junction kept 19 bases outside the gene matches. CDR3 nucleotides: TGTGCCAGCAGTAAAAGGGACAGCGTAGGCCGCTTTCTCACAGATACGCAGTATTTT. It codes for CASSKRDSVGRFLTDTQYF.

This clonotype has a handful of counts. The chain links TRBV5-1 to TRBJ2-3; 11 bases match TRBD2. CDR1 and CDR2 (germline): SGHRS, YFSETQ. The CDR3 runs 18 residues. After removal of 1 base from V and 5 bases from J, the junction contained 12 bases not matched to a gene. CDR3 nucleotides: TGCGCCAGCAGCTTGACTAGCGGGGGAATAAAGGTTGGAGATACGCAGTATTTT. Protein sequence: CASSLTSGGIKVGDTQYF. The whole variable domain, filled in from reference TRBV5-1 and TRBJ2-3, reads KAGVTQTPRYLIKTRGQQVTLSCSPISGHRSVSWYQQTPGQGLQFLFEYFSETQRNKGNFPGRFSGRQFSNSRSEMNVSTLELGDSALYLCASSLTSGGIKVGDTQYFGPGTRLTVL.

The chain uses TRBV12-3 or TRBV12-4 and TRBJ1-5; 11 bases agree with TRBD1. This CDR3 has 14 residues. V was pared by 6 bases and J by 6 bases, with 4 bases of the junction left unmatched. As DNA, the CDR3 is TGTGCCAGCAGCTACGGACAGGGGGCTCAGCCCCAGCATTTT. Translated, it gives CASSYGQGAQPQHF.

This clonotype was picked up a small number of times. The V gene is TRBV29-1, the J gene TRBJ2-5; 10 nucleotides align to TRBD1. The end of the DNA aligns better with TRBJ2-7, so the J call may be wrong. The CDR3 length is 14 residues. CDR1 is SQVTM and CDR2 is ANQGSEA in the germline V gene. The CDR3 sequence: CSVVRTGGRNEQYF. The CDR3 DNA follows: TGCAGCGTTGTGCGGACAGGGGGAAGAAACGAGCAGTACTTC.

The chain couples TRBV7-9 to TRBJ2-1, with a tentative D call TRBD1 (5 bases). Trimming shortened V by 6 bases and J by 6 bases, and 24 bases separated the two germline ends. Germline loops: CDR1 SEHNR, CDR2 FQNEAQ (reference sequence). This CDR3 contains 17 residues. The CDR3 sequence is CASSLLGAGPGINEQFF. CDR3 nucleotides: TGTGCCAGCAGTCTCTTAGGGGCCGGACCAGGGATCAATGAGCAGTTCTTC. Combining the CDR3 with reference TRBV7-9 and TRBJ2-1 gives the whole variable domain DTGVSQNPRHKITKRGQNVTFRCDPISEHNRLYWYRQTLGQGPEFLTYFQNEAQLEKSRLLSDRFSAERPKGSFSTLEIQRTEQGDSAMYLCASSLLGAGPGINEQFFGPGTRLTVL.

The chain has TRBV15 and TRBJ1-2, with TRBD1 matching over 9 bases. CDR1 and CDR2 from the germline V gene are LNHNV and YYDKDF (reference sequence). V shed 0 bases, J shed 10 bases, and the junction held 12 bases outside the gene matches. This CDR3 has 16 amino acids. The DNA for the CDR3 is TGTGCCACCAGCAGAGATCGGGACAGGGCTTCGGGTGACTACACCTTC. Translated, it gives CATSRDRDRASGDYTF.

The J gene is TRBJ2-5, the V gene TRBV6-5; TRBD1 matches 8 bases. The CDR3 is 16 residues long. The junction had 11 bases not matched to a gene; V was cut back by 6 bases and J by 2 bases. The germline V gene encodes CDR1 MNHEY and CDR2 SVGAGI. The CDR3, as DNA: TGTGCCAGCAGCGCCCCGGGACAGGCCCTACAAGAGACCCAGTACTTC. As protein: CASSAPGQALQETQYF.

The genes are TRBV9 and TRBJ1-2; a weak D match, TRBD1 (6 bases). The CDR3 has 20 residues. Germline CDR1 and CDR2: SGDLS and YYNGEE. V was shortened by 3 bases and J by 4 bases, with 31 bases between the two germline ends. The CDR3 DNA sequence: TGTGCCAGCAGCGCTACCACAGGTTTGGAGCCGCCTGAAGGGGGCTATGGCTACACCTTC. Protein product: CASSATTGLEPPEGGYGYTF.

J is TRBJ2-5 and V is TRBV6-1; weak D call: TRBD1 (6 bases). The germline V gene encodes CDR1 MNHNS and CDR2 SASEGT. Trimming took off 7 bases at V and 2 bases at J, with 17 bases between the two ends. This CDR3 has 15 residues. The CDR3: CASNLTPGVQETQYF. The CDR3 DNA is TGTGCCAGCAACCTAACCCCAGGGGTACAAGAGACCCAGTACTTC.

The V and J genes are TRBV28 and TRBJ1-5; a possible D gene is TRBD1 (6 bases). Germline CDR1 and CDR2: MDHEN and SYDVKM. CDR3 length: 16 residues. The ends were cut back, 5 bases at V and 0 bases at J, with 14 bases in the middle. CDR3: CASSLEGHNSNQPQHF. The CDR3 DNA reads as TGTGCCAGCAGTCTGGAGGGACATAATAGCAATCAGCCCCAGCATTTT.

This chain connects TRBV6-1 to TRBJ2-7; D is unresolved. V was clipped by 3 bases and J by 5 bases, with 14 bases between them. CDR1 is MNHNS and CDR2 is SASEGT in the germline V gene. The CDR3 length is 14 residues. The CDR3 coding sequence is TGTGCCAGCAGTGATTACACCAAGGGCGACGAGCAGTACTTC. It specifies CASSDYTKGDEQYF.

The genes are TRBV20-1 and TRBJ2-5; 8 bases line up with TRBD2. This CDR3 is built from 13 residues. In germline, CDR1 is DFQATT, CDR2 SNEGSKA (reference sequence). The DNA of the CDR3 is TGCAGCCTAATTACGGGGGGGAGAGAGACCCAGTACTTC. This codes for CSLITGGRETQYF.

This clonotype was observed a handful of times. The chain joins TRBV28 to TRBJ2-7; D not resolved. CDR1 is MDHEN and CDR2 is SYDVKM in the germline V gene. The CDR3 covers 11 residues. V was trimmed by 7 bases and J by 2 bases, leaving 6 bases between them. The CDR3 reads CASKSTYEQYF. Written as DNA, the CDR3 is TGTGCCAGCAAGTCAACCTACGAGCAGTACTTC.

This chain links TRBV20-1 with TRBJ2-5; 8 nucleotides match TRBD2. Unmatched junction bases numbered 6, after V lost 2 bases and J lost 4 bases. Looked up from germline, CDR1 is DFQATT and CDR2 is SNEGSKA (reference sequence). The CDR3 sequence is 14 residues long. The CDR3 DNA sequence: TGCAGTGCTAGACCGGGGGGGGGTTCAGAGACCCAGTACTTC. It specifies CSARPGGGSETQYF.

Concerning this clonotype itself: This may be a read error, as it is one base from a much larger clone. This chain links TRBV27 with TRBJ2-7; D is unclear. This CDR3 is built from 8 residues. The V end lost 5 bases, the J end lost 9 bases, and 2 bases lay between the germline ends. Per the germline V gene, CDR1 is MNHEY and CDR2 is SMNVEV (reference sequence). CDR3 DNA sequence: TGTGCCAGCAGTGGGCAGTACTTC. It codes for CASSGQYF.

The chain employs TRBV3-1 and TRBJ1-2, with a tentative D call TRBD1 (6 bases). V was clipped by 0 bases and J by 6 bases, with 14 bases between them. CDR1 is LGHDT, CDR2 YNNKEL, per germline (reference sequence). CDR3 length: 15 residues. The CDR3: CASSQDAGQGNGYTF. CDR3 bases: TGTGCCAGCAGCCAAGATGCGGGGCAGGGGAATGGCTACACCTTC.

J is TRBJ2-5 and V is TRBV9; no firm D call. Trimming left V 0 bases short and J 1 base short, with 10 bases between. The CDR3 runs 15 residues. Germline V gives CDR1 SGDLS, CDR2 YYNGEE. CDR3 region: CASSVAAVAQETQYF. CDR3 bases: TGTGCCAGCAGCGTAGCGGCGGTCGCCCAAGAGACCCAGTACTTC.

About this clonotype: One end of the junction is discordant with germline, which a read error may explain. The genes are TRBV7-7 and TRBJ2-2; no firm D call. The CDR3 is 14 amino acids. Per the germline V gene, CDR1 is SSHAT and CDR2 is FNYEAQ (reference sequence). Here the CDR3 DNA reads TGTGCTAGCAGCTTAAGCCAGACCACCGGGGAGCTGTTTTTT. Its translation: CASSLSQTTGELFF.